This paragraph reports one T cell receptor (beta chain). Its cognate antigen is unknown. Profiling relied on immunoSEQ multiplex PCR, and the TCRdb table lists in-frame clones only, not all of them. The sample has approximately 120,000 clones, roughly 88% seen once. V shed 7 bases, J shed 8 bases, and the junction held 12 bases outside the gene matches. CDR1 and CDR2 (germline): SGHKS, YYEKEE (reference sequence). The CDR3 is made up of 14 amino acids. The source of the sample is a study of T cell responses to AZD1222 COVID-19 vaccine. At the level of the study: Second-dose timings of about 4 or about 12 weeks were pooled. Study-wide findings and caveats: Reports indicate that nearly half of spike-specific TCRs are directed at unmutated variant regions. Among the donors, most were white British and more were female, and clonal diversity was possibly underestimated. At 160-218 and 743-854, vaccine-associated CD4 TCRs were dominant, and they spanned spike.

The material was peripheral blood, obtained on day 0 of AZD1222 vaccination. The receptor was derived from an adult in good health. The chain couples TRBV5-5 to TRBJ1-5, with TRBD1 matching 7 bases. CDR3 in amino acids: CASALQGRVEPQHF. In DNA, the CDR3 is TGTGCCAGCGCCCTACAGGGGAGGGTGGAGCCCCAGCATTTT.